This TCR beta chain was sequenced in a study of molecular identifiers for immune sequencing clone quantification. Whole-study context: Sequencing covered four of five parts into which replicate RNA from roughly 18,000 or 92,000 naive CD8 cells was split.

This clonotype was recorded at least ten times. Antigen specificity is unknown. One entry per CDR3 protein, called by TCRdb with MiXCR from the PCR reads. The sample shows 70,000 to 95,000 distinct CDR3 sequences, around 20% of them seen only once. As CD8+CD4-CCR7+CD45RA+ cells, naive CD8 T cells were sorted. The germline V gene encodes CDR1 SGHRS and CDR2 YFSETQ. The trim removed 4 bases at V and 5 bases at J, leaving 8 bases unmatched. The CDR3 contains 15 residues. Study findings and constraints: For highly expanded clones, sizes could be underestimated when identical TCR molecules share a barcode. Whereas naive cells kept under 1% of molecules in clones above 20 RNA copies, such clones held over 97% in effectors.

The receptor was isolated from a human donor in good health. Some libraries in this study had Jurkat cell RNA spiked in. The J gene is TRBJ2-1, the V gene TRBV5-1; 8 bases are a match to TRBD2. Source material: naive CD8+ T cells from blood, with Jurkat cell RNA spiked in. As to subset: FACS-sorted CD8+CD4-CCR7+CD45RA+ naive T cells. This CDR3 reads CASSRGGRLNNEQFF. As DNA, the CDR3 is TGCGCCAGCAGCCGAGGCGGGAGGTTAAACAATGAGCAGTTCTTC.